This is a list of T cell receptor beta chains from one sample in a study of shared clonotypes between healthy human individuals. The repertoire was sequenced with immunoSEQ multiplex PCR; TCRdb's copy has only in-frame clones and lacks some. The table shows approximately 1,000,000 clones, with 70% to 80% occurring only once. Sequencing was performed on memory CD4+ T cells from PBMCs. The receptors shown here come from a young man in good health. Some clones in this sample may be carry-over from other donors' samples. Both conserved end residues are part of each CDR3.

TRBV11-2,TRBJ1-4,CASSPPLGGRNEKLFF
TRBV7-6,TRBJ2-7,CASSPLPGLAYEQYF
TRBV14,TRBJ2-7,CASSQLGQGVREQYF
TRBV5-1,TRBJ2-5,CASSLNPGQGQETQYF
TRBV29-1,TRBJ1-4,CSVESNEKLFF
TRBV7-9,TRBJ1-3,CASSLNRGEGNTIYF
TRBV2,TRBJ2-1,CANLVDRGNNEQFF
TRBV29-1,TRBJ1-1,CSVLRSRVTTEAFF
TRBV15,TRBJ2-3,CATSPRNQADTQYF
TRBV6-6,TRBJ1-1,CASTPDRGETEAFF
TRBV28,TRBJ2-1,CASSLAGTRGNEQFF
TRBV19,TRBJ2-1,CARPGEQFF
TRBV7-9,TRBJ1-1,CASSLDPPGTEAFF
TRBV28,TRBJ2-1,CASSYIYNEQFF
TRBV2,TRBJ2-5,CASRGTAQETQYF
TRBV7-3,TRBJ2-1,CASSLRRASGSDEQFF
TRBV6-1,TRBJ1-3,CASSPNRVWGNTIYF
TRBV11-3,TRBJ2-4,CASSSGPLVAIQYF
TRBV2,TRBJ1-5,CASSEALQDQPQHF
TRBV28,TRBJ1-4,CASSGRTAYINEKLFF
TRBV27,TRBJ2-7,CASSLVGEQYF
TRBV27,TRBJ1-1,CASRTDRDGYESTEAFF
TRBV5-1,TRBJ2-5,CASSLATETQYF
TRBV7-8,TRBJ1-1,CASSLLTGGDTEAFF
TRBV19,TRBJ2-2,CASRGLAGAIGTGELFF
TRBV9,TRBJ2-3,CASSVGVGPSTDTQYF
TRBV4-3,TRBJ1-4,CASSQGAGTEKLFF
TRBV18,TRBJ1-5,CASSRQGVNQPQHF
TRBV29-1,TRBJ2-5,CSVEGTSGGQETQYF
TRBV5-1,TRBJ2-7,CASSLGLADYYEQYF
TRBV6-5,TRBJ1-5,CASSPRQGVHQPQHF
TRBV7-2,TRBJ1-5,CASSLAWNQPQHF
TRBV25-1,TRBJ1-2,CASSDYRENGYTF
TRBV10-3,TRBJ2-5,CATSGEETQYF
TRBV7-8,TRBJ1-4,CASSQTSGQGMREKLFF
TRBV7-9,TRBJ2-5,CASSHTSGSETQYF
TRBV4-2,TRBJ2-1,CASSQGQGEDNEQFF